One and the same sample provided the 31 T cell receptor beta chains below, sequenced in a study of cytomegalovirus exposure and HLA in healthy donors. A multiplex PCR was run with 60 Vbeta primers and 13 Jbeta primers. Sequencing used immunoSEQ multiplex PCR; TCRdb keeps in-frame clones, though not all of them. The profile shows 90,000 to 130,000 clones, approximately 82% of them singletons. The sample was PBMCs. The receptor source for this set is a man aged 25 to 40 in good health and CMV-seropositive.

The chain is built from TRBV27 and TRBJ1-5; TRBD1 aligns across 9 bases. The V gene's germline CDR1 is MNHEY and CDR2 SMNVEV (reference sequence). The CDR3 is 15 amino acids. The V and J ends lost 7 bases and 4 bases, in that order; junction bases with no gene match: 8. This CDR3 is CASTAGGQGNQPQHF. The DNA of the CDR3 is TGTGCCAGCACCGCGGGAGGACAGGGGAATCAGCCCCAGCATTTT.

The chain joins TRBV4-3 to TRBJ2-7; a possible D gene is TRBD2 (6 bases). CDR1 is LGHNA, CDR2 YSLEER, per germline. V lost 3 bases and J lost 12, with 18 bases in between. There are 13 residues in the CDR3. The CDR3 is CASSQRPSGVPYF. In DNA form, the CDR3 reads TGCGCCAGCAGCCAGAGGCCGTCGGGGGTTCCGTACTTC.

About this clone itself: At one end, the junction sequence differs from germline, possibly due to a read error. The chain uses TRBV6-1 and TRBJ1-1, with TRBD1 identical over 9 bases. CDR3 size: 15 residues. Germline CDR1 and CDR2: MNHNS and SASEGT. CDR3: CASSGSGQGLDEASF. The CDR3 DNA is TGTGCCAGCAGTGGGAGTGGACAGGGGCTTGATGAAGCTTCCTTT.

The chain couples TRBV30 to TRBJ1-6, with D unclear. CDR1 is GTSNPN, CDR2 SVGIG, per germline (reference sequence). V was pared by 0 bases and J by 6 bases, with 9 bases between. The CDR3 length is 14 residues. The CDR3 is CAWSVGSFNSPLHF. CDR3 in DNA: TGTGCCTGGAGTGTAGGGAGTTTTAATTCACCCCTCCACTTT.

The chain has TRBV19 and TRBJ2-2, with D perhaps TRBD2 (6 bases). Looked up from germline, CDR1 is LNHDA and CDR2 is SQIVND (reference sequence). The V end was cut by 6 bases, the J end by 7 bases, with 21 bases between. The CDR3 has 16 amino acids. CDR3 DNA: TGTGCCAGTAGCTACCCGGGACTGGAAAGTTTCGGGGAGCTGTTTTTT. Translating gives CASSYPGLESFGELFF.

The chain has TRBV18 and TRBJ2-5; 7 bases are a match to TRBD1. The germline CDR1 and CDR2 sequences are KGHSH and LQKENI. Trimming cost V 3 bases and J 5 bases; bases outside gene matches: 12. This CDR3 comprises 16 residues. The CDR3: CASSPPRVTGLETQYF. Written as DNA, the CDR3 is TGTGCCAGCTCACCCCCCCGCGTGACAGGGTTGGAGACCCAGTACTTC.

Details on this clone: Relative to the germline gene, one junction end is altered; a read error may explain this. This chain joins TRBV18 and TRBJ2-7; TRBD1 aligns across 12 bases. The germline CDR1 and CDR2 sequences are KGHSH and LQKENI. CDR3 length equals 19 residues. CDR3 bases: TGTGCCAGCTCAACCTTTCCGGGACAGGGGGCTAAGGGGACCTACGGGCAGTACTTC. It yields the protein CASSTFPGQGAKGTYGQYF.

The V and J genes are TRBV15 and TRBJ2-2; 8 nucleotides match TRBD1. Looked up from germline, CDR1 is LNHNV and CDR2 is YYDKDF (reference sequence). J lost 6 bases, V lost 9 bases, and 6 bases had no gene match. The CDR3 consists of 13 residues. The chain's CDR3 is CATGQGLAGELFF. CDR3 in DNA: TGTGCCACTGGACAGGGCTTGGCCGGGGAGCTGTTTTTT.

The chain couples TRBV7-6 to TRBJ2-5, with a possible D match to TRBD2 (6 bases). There are 15 residues in the CDR3. Germline CDR1 reads SGHVS; CDR2 reads FNYEAQ. V was clipped by 2 bases and J by 1 base, with 11 bases between them. The CDR3 region is CASSLQPTSQETQYF. DNA of the CDR3: TGTGCCAGCAGCTTACAGCCGACTAGCCAAGAGACCCAGTACTTC.

The chain recombines TRBV7-2 with TRBJ1-5; D unclear. CDR1 is SGHTA, CDR2 FQGNSA, per germline. This CDR3 is 15 amino acids long. V was cut by 5 bases and J by 4 bases, with 15 bases left in between. This chain's CDR3 is CASSPHGGSNQPQHF. CDR3 in DNA: TGTGCCAGCAGCCCCCACGGTGGGAGTAATCAGCCCCAGCATTTT. Variable domain in full (rest from reference TRBV7-2 and TRBJ1-5): GAGVSQSPSNKVTEKGKDVELRCDPISGHTALYWYRQSLGQGLEFLIYFQGNSAPDKSGLPSDRFSAERTGGSVSTLTIQRTQQEDSAVYLCASSPHGGSNQPQHFGDGTRLSIL.

V and J are TRBV9 and TRBJ2-3; 8 bases agree with TRBD2. V shed 4 bases and J 0 bases; nucleotides not matched to a gene: 13. From germline, CDR1 is SGDLS and CDR2 YYNGEE. The CDR3 spans 18 residues. The CDR3 is CASSPTLTPGGSTDTQYF. CDR3 nucleotides: TGTGCCAGCAGCCCCACCCTTACCCCGGGGGGGAGCACAGATACGCAGTATTTT.

This chain connects TRBV5-1 to TRBJ2-1; D is unresolved. The germline V and J ends were trimmed by 0 bases and 0 bases, with 4 bases remaining between them. This CDR3 spans 14 amino acids. The germline V gene has CDR1 SGHRS and CDR2 YFSETQ. The CDR3 is CASSLDSSYNEQFF. CDR3 DNA: TGCGCCAGCAGCTTGGACAGCTCCTACAATGAGCAGTTCTTC.

This chain uses TRBV18 with TRBJ2-5; the match to TRBD1 covers 8 bases. TRBJ2-7 matches the DNA end more closely, so the J call is doubtful. Germline values: CDR1 KGHSH, CDR2 LQKENI. The CDR3 contains 14 residues. This CDR3 is CASSPGTGTYEQYF. The DNA for the CDR3 is TGTGCCAGCTCACCCGGGACAGGAACCTACGAGCAGTACTTC.

The gene calls are TRBV6-5 and TRBJ2-1; TRBD2 matches 7 bases. The CDR3 extends over 13 amino acids. Trimming at V came to 8 bases and at J to 2 bases, leaving 3 bases not matched to a gene. Germline values: CDR1 MNHEY, CDR2 SVGAGI. CDR3 protein: CASGRAAYNEQFF. For the CDR3, the DNA is TGTGCCAGCGGGAGGGCAGCCTACAATGAGCAGTTCTTC.

V and J are TRBV5-4 and TRBJ2-3, with 9 nucleotides matching TRBD2. CDR3 length: 15 residues. From germline, CDR1 is SGHNT and CDR2 YYREEE (reference sequence). V was pared by 0 bases and J by 4 bases, with 3 bases of the junction left unmatched. The CDR3 sequence is CASSLASGASDTQYF. For the CDR3, the DNA is TGTGCCAGCAGCTTGGCTAGCGGGGCTTCAGATACGCAGTATTTT.

This clone was counted a single time. The chain combines TRBV10-3 with TRBJ2-1; D call uncertain. Germline V gene lookup returns CDR1 ENHRY and CDR2 SYGVKD. Trimming stripped 7 bases from V and 2 bases from J, with 12 bases between. The CDR3 is made up of 14 amino acids. The CDR3 loop reads CAIKERDAYNEQFF. The CDR3 nucleotides are TGTGCCATCAAAGAGCGAGACGCCTACAATGAGCAGTTCTTC.

V is TRBV2 and J is TRBJ1-1; D may be TRBD1 (5 bases). This CDR3 contains 14 residues. Germline V gives CDR1 SNHLY, CDR2 FYNNEI. V lost 6 bases to trimming and J lost 3 bases, with 14 bases between them. DNA of the CDR3: TGTGCCAGCAGGAGCCGGGGGGGAGACACTGAAGCTTTCTTT. Translation gives CASRSRGGDTEAFF.

The CDR3 DNA is TGTGCCAGCAGCAAGGACAGGGGATATACAGGACAGCCCCAGCATTTT. Translation: CASSKDRGYTGQPQHF. The chain links TRBV5-6 to TRBJ1-5; 9 bases map to TRBD1. The CDR3 totals 16 residues. After removal of 4 bases from V and 7 bases from J, the junction contained 12 bases not matched to a gene. Germline V lookup: CDR1 SGHDT, CDR2 YYEEEE.

The chain combines TRBV7-5 with TRBJ1-4; the table's D call, TRBD1, has no DNA check behind it. TRBV7-5 is noted as a pseudogene. The CDR3 is made up of 16 amino acids. In DNA, the CDR3 is TGTGCCTCCCCCCCAAGGCAGACAAGTAATAATGAAAAACTGTTTTTT. This encodes CASPPRQTSNNEKLFF.

The chain has TRBV7-9 and TRBJ2-7, with D tentatively TRBD1 (5 bases). V was trimmed by 0 bases and J by 0 bases, leaving 9 bases between them. Germline CDR1 SEHNR, CDR2 FQNEAQ (reference sequence). CDR3 length equals 15 residues. The CDR3 DNA reads as TGTGCCAGCAGCTTAGCGGGCAGGGTCTCCTACGAGCAGTACTTC. Protein sequence: CASSLAGRVSYEQYF.

J is TRBJ1-6 and V is TRBV14; D unresolved. This CDR3 is 14 amino acids long. V gave up 3 bases and J gave up 1 base, with 4 bases separating them. Germline CDR1 and CDR2: SGHDN and FVKESK. The CDR3 spells CASSHPSYNSPLHF. The DNA of the CDR3 is TGTGCCAGCAGCCACCCATCCTATAATTCACCCCTCCACTTT.

The CDR3 DNA reads TGTGCCAGCAGCTCTGGGGGGGCCTGGACAGATACGCAGTATTTT. It translates to CASSSGGAWTDTQYF. The rearrangement joins TRBV7-8 to TRBJ2-3; D is perhaps TRBD2 (7 bases). The CDR3 is 15 amino acids. Trimming pared 4 bases from V and 3 bases from J, leaving 14 bases between. Per the germline V gene, CDR1 is SGHVS and CDR2 is FQNEAQ.

The V and J genes are TRBV28 and TRBJ2-5, with D possibly matching TRBD1 (6 bases). The J call is in doubt because the DNA end fits TRBJ2-7 better. This CDR3 spans 15 amino acids. Germline CDR1 MDHEN, CDR2 SYDVKM. DNA for the CDR3: TGTGCCAGCGGTGAGGCTCCGGGACACTTCTACGAGCAGTACTTC. Its protein product is CASGEAPGHFYEQYF.

This chain joins TRBV9 and TRBJ2-5, with 7 bases matching TRBD2. The J call is in doubt because the DNA end fits TRBJ2-7 better. This CDR3 spans 13 amino acids. CDR1 is SGDLS and CDR2 is YYNGEE in the germline V gene. The DNA of the CDR3 is TGTGCCAGCGGGGGGGAAAACTCCTACGAGCAGTACTTC. Protein: CASGGENSYEQYF.

The rearrangement joins TRBV19 to TRBJ1-1, with no clear D. Germline CDR1 LNHDA, CDR2 SQIVND (reference sequence). V was trimmed by 4 bases and J by 8 bases, leaving 14 bases between them. This CDR3 is built from 13 residues. This CDR3 reads CASSSSGEVEAFF. CDR3 sequence (DNA): TGTGCCAGTAGTAGTAGCGGCGAGGTCGAAGCTTTCTTT.

The genes are TRBV7-8 and TRBJ1-3, with 9 bases aligning to TRBD1. V gave up 4 bases and J gave up 0 bases; unmatched junction bases: 13. This CDR3 has 19 residues. The germline gives CDR1 SGHVS, CDR2 FQNEAQ. CDR3 amino acids: CASSSLSTGGWISGNTIYF. The CDR3 bases are TGTGCCAGCAGCTCCCTTTCGACAGGGGGATGGATCTCTGGAAACACCATATATTTT.

The chain joins TRBV11-2 to TRBJ2-7, with D maybe TRBD1 (6 bases). CDR3 length: 16 amino acids. The V gene's germline CDR1 is SGHAT and CDR2 FQNNGV. V was shortened by 8 bases and J by 2 bases, with 22 bases between the two germline ends. The CDR3 sequence: CASSFPTAGTTYEQYF. Here the CDR3 DNA reads TGTGCCAGCTCTTTCCCAACCGCCGGGACAACCTACGAGCAGTACTTC. The complete variable domain, with remaining parts taken from reference TRBV11-2 and TRBJ2-7, reads EAGVAQSPRYKIIEKRQSVAFWCNPISGHATLYWYQQILGQGPKLLIQFQNNGVVDDSQLPKDRFSAERLKGVDSTLKIQPAKLEDSAVYLCASSFPTAGTTYEQYFGPGTRLTVT.

This clone was found a few times. The rearrangement joins TRBV5-1 to TRBJ2-7; a weak D match, TRBD2 (6 bases). In germline, CDR1 is SGHRS, CDR2 YFSETQ. V gave up 2 bases and J gave up 4 bases, with 7 bases separating them. This CDR3 has 12 amino acids. The CDR3 DNA is TGCGCCAGCAGCTTAGGGAGGTACGAGCAGTACTTC. Residues: CASSLGRYEQYF.

The chain joins TRBV7-8 to TRBJ2-2; 16 nucleotides match TRBD2. Germline lookup yields CDR1 SGHVS and CDR2 FQNEAQ. V gave up 3 bases and J gave up 0 bases; unmatched junction bases: 1. The CDR3 is 18 amino acids. The CDR3 loop is CASSLGLAGGPNTGELFF. DNA of the CDR3: TGTGCCAGCAGCTTGGGACTAGCGGGGGGGCCGAACACCGGGGAGCTGTTTTTT.

This chain links TRBV4-2 with TRBJ2-5, with D possibly being TRBD2 (6 bases). TRBJ2-7 matches the DNA end more closely, so the J call is doubtful. The germline gives CDR1 LGHNA, CDR2 YNFKEQ. The CDR3 covers 16 residues. The CDR3, as DNA: TGTGCCAGCAGCCCCTCCCGGGACTCAAGCTCCTACGAGCAGTACTTC. It translates to CASSPSRDSSSYEQYF.

The chain links TRBV2 to TRBJ2-3; D is perhaps TRBD1 (6 bases). This CDR3 is built from 12 residues. CDR1 and CDR2 from the germline V gene are SNHLY and FYNNEI. V was shortened by 10 bases and J by 6 bases, with 14 bases between the two germline ends. CDR3 bases: TGTGCCACCCCACAGGGATCGGATACGCAGTATTTT. It translates to CATPQGSDTQYF.